The TCR beta chain described here comes from a study of blood T cell repertoires in COVID-19 (TCRdb year 2020). The study in broad terms: Samples from collaborators originated in the United States, Italy and Spain and spanned both the acute and convalescent phases of COVID-19. Samples came from the ongoing ImmuneRACE study (first 160 participants) plus 1,254 subjects from 6 global collaborators. The material from the prospective study consisted of cDNA or gDNA derived from T cells, B-cell-depleted T cells, or PBMCs. HLA class I and class II types, where available, came from metadata supplied by the sample provider rather than from assay-based typing. Sample metadata almost always included a de-identified subject ID, COVID-19 status, age in years and sex. The dataset comprised deeply sampled blood TCRbeta repertoires from subjects exposed to, actively infected with, or recovered from COVID-19. The repertoires were released in a freely available public database intended as a resource for research on the immune response to SARS-CoV-2.

The immunoSEQ Assay, a bias-controlled multiplex PCR, was used to amplify TCRbeta CDR3 regions from genomic DNA. As for how the authors treated the data: The number of nucleated cells in each sample was estimated by amplification of reference gene primers within the assay. Sequence reads were collapsed and filtered to measure the absolute abundance of every unique TCRbeta CDR3 rearrangement. For each sample, productive Simpson clonality was calculated by taking the square root of Simpson's diversity index across productive rearrangements. TCRdb carries this immuneACCESS record with in-frame sequences only. Its versions omit some clonotypes, under half of them owing to an unresolved V gene in the studies checked, with the rest unexplained. Clone size and V and J calls were adopted from that table, with D and trimming inferred from the DNA. Across this sample there are 90,000 to 130,000 clones, with more than 65% seen only once. Together, the top ten hold 3.8% of the sample.

Trimming takes 0 bases from V and 4 bases from J, and the germline ends sit 10 bases apart. The CDR3 measures 14 amino acids from cysteine to phenylalanine. Left in the record is the CDR3 DNA by itself, 42 bases read in frame from the first base. CDR1 and CDR2, looked up from the germline V gene (reference sequence), are SGHKS and YYEKEE. Collaborating institutions collected whole blood in K2EDTA tubes following their own protocols. Collaborator samples were shipped for TCRbeta analysis as frozen whole blood, isolated PBMCs, or DNA extracted from either sample type. On this clone itself: Its antigen has not been determined. Base qualities are not provided; no much larger clone lies one nucleotide away.

Paper-wide results and their limitations: The quantity of clinical and demographic metadata differed by source and by participant and was supplied without curation.

Source material: peripheral blood. The chain employs TRBV5-5 and TRBJ1-1; the D segment could be TRBD1, given 5 matching bases. This sequence was found in a woman older than 75 with acute or convalescent COVID-19. The nucleotide sequence reads as follows: TGTGCCAGCAGCTTGGCCAGGGCCCTCACTGAAGCTTTCTTT. Its product reads: CASSLARALTEAFF. Outside the CDR3, residues come from the reference TRBV5-5 and TRBJ1-1 proteins, so the full variable domain is: DAGVTQSPTHLIKTRGQQVTLRCSPISGHKSVSWYQQVLGQGPQFIFQYYEKEERGRGNFPDRFSARQFPNYSSELNVNALLLGDSALYLCASSLARALTEAFFGQGTRLTVV.